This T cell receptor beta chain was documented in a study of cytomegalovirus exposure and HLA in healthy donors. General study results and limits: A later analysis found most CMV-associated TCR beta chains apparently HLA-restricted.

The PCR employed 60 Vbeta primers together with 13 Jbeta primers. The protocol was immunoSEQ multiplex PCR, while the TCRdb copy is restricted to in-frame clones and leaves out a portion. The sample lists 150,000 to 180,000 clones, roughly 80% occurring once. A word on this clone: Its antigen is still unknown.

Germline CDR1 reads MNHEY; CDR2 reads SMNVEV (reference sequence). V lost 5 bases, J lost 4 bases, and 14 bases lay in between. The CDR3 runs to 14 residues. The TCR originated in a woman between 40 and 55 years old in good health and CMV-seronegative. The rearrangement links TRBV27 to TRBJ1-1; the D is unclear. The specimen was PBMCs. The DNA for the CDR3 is TGTGCCAGCAGTGTGCTAGTTGAGAGCACTGAAGCTTTCTTT. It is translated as CASSVLVESTEAFF.